The rows below give T cell receptor beta chains drawn from one sample of a study of blood T cell repertoires in COVID-19. TCRdb keeps only in-frame clones here, not all; method: immunoSEQ multiplex PCR. The sample yields about 96,000 clones, 70% to 85% seen once. Specimen: peripheral blood. These receptors all stem from a woman aged 55-70 years with acute or convalescent COVID-19. The CDR3 runs from the conserved cysteine through the conserved F or W. A D gene is named only where the DNA matches it firmly. Clone size appears in some rows only: once, few, many, or a class for an expanded clone.

d_gene	abundance	v_gene	j_gene	CDR3nt	CDR3aa
.	.	TRBV28	TRBJ1-4	TGTGCCAGCAGCCACAGGGAGGGTGGTGAAAAACTGTTTTTT	CASSHREGGEKLFF
TRBD1	few	TRBV28	TRBJ1-5	TGTGCCAGCACCCTCACAGGGGGCGGACAGCCCCAGCATTTT	CASTLTGGGQPQHF
TRBD1	.	TRBV10-3	TRBJ2-7	TGTGCCGTAGGGCTGCAGGGGGATGGATACGAGCAGTACTTC	CAVGLQGDGYEQYF
TRBD1	.	TRBV5-4	TRBJ1-3	TGTGCCAGCAGCCGGGGACAGGGGACTGGAAACACCATATATTTT	CASSRGQGTGNTIYF
.	.	TRBV24-1	TRBJ1-3	TGTGCCACCAGTGACCCGACGGGAGCCGGAGACACCATATATTTT	CATSDPTGAGDTIYF
.	.	TRBV5-1	TRBJ2-2	TGCGCCAGCAGCTTGAAGTCGAGCGACACCGGGGAGCTGTTTTTT	CASSLKSSDTGELFF
.	.	TRBV15	TRBJ1-6	TGTGCCACCAGCAGAGATCGGGCAGGGTTAAATTCACCCCTCCACTTT	CATSRDRAGLNSPLHF
.	.	TRBV3-1/TRBV3-2	TRBJ2-5	TGTGCCAGCAGCCAAGTCGGAGAGACCCAGTACTTC	CASSQVGETQYF
TRBD2	once	TRBV7-6	TRBJ2-3	TGTGCCAGCAGCTGGGCCAGCGGGGCGACCACAGATACGCAGTATTTT	CASSWASGATTDTQYF
.	.	TRBV3-1/TRBV3-2	TRBJ1-2	TGTGCCAGCAGCCAAGCTCGGTCAGGCGGCTACACCTTC	CASSQARSGGYTF
.	once	TRBV6-2/TRBV6-3	TRBJ1-6	TGTGCCAGCAGTTATACAGGGTCTAATTCACCCCTCCACTTT	CASSYTGSNSPLHF
TRBD2	.	TRBV11-2	TRBJ2-2	TGTGCCAGCAGCTTAGTGGATCGGGAGACTAGCGGGGTTGCCGGGGAGCTGTTTTTT	CASSLVDRETSGVAGELFF
.	.	TRBV11-1	TRBJ1-1	TGTGCCAGCAGCTTAAACAGGGTGGCTTTCTTT	CASSLNRVAFF
TRBD1	.	TRBV11-3	TRBJ2-1	TGTGCCAGCAGCTTTAACAGGGGTGGCAATGAGCAGTTCTTC	CASSFNRGGNEQFF
.	few	TRBV5-4	TRBJ2-1	TGTGCCAGCAGCTTGGTCCGAGACAATGAGCAGTTCTTC	CASSLVRDNEQFF
TRBD2	.	TRBV18	TRBJ2-3	TGTGCCAGCTCACCCGCGGGGGGGCCTACCCGAGATACGCAGTATTTT	CASSPAGGPTRDTQYF
.	.	TRBV4-1	TRBJ2-5	TGCGCCAGCAGCCAAGTTCCAGTGAGGGTTGAAGAGACCCAGTACTTC	CASSQVPVRVEETQYF
TRBD2	once	TRBV15	TRBJ2-1	TGTGCCACCAGCAGCCTCGGGGGGGCCGCCAATGAGCAGTTCTTC	CATSSLGGAANEQFF
TRBD1	.	TRBV4-1	TRBJ1-2	TGCGCCAGCAGCCTTGCTCTCCAGGGGGACAATGATACTAACTATGGCTACACCTTC	CASSLALQGDNDTNYGYTF
TRBD1	.	TRBV10-3	TRBJ1-1	TGTGCCATCACCAGGACAGGGGGCACTGAAGCTTTCTTT	CAITRTGGTEAFF
.	once	TRBV28	TRBJ2-7	TGTGCCAGCAGGGGCTCGTGGGCACCCCAAACCTACGAGCAGTACTTC	CASRGSWAPQTYEQYF
.	.	TRBV29-1	TRBJ2-7	TGCAGCGTTGCAACAGCCTACGAGCAGTACTTC	CSVATAYEQYF
.	.	TRBV20-1	TRBJ1-4	TGCAGTGTTAGTCCAAGCGAAAAACTGTTTTTT	CSVSPSEKLFF
.	.	TRBV5-1	TRBJ1-1	TGCGCCAGCAGCTTGGACGGACAAGGGGGAACTGAAGCTTTCTTT	CASSLDGQGGTEAFF
.	.	TRBV19	TRBJ1-5	TGTGCCAGTATATGCGTGGGCAATCAGCCCCAGCATTTT	CASICVGNQPQHF
.	.	TRBV9	TRBJ1-4	TGTGCCAGCAGCGTAGCCGAGAGAGCAACTAATGAAAAACTGTTTTTT	CASSVAERATNEKLFF
.	.	TRBV3-1/TRBV3-2	TRBJ2-2	TGTGCCAGCAGCCAAGTTGGGAGCACCGGGGAGCTGTTTTTT	CASSQVGSTGELFF
.	once	TRBV11-2	TRBJ2-5	TGTGCCAGCAGCAAATACAGTCAAGAGACCCAGTACTTC	CASSKYSQETQYF
TRBD2	.	TRBV30	TRBJ2-1	TGTGCCTGGACCGAGGGACTAGCGGGGGGCAATGAGCAGTTCTTC	CAWTEGLAGGNEQFF
.	.	TRBV5-1	TRBJ1-1	TGCGCCAGCAGCTTGACCACAGGGAACACTGAAGCTTTCTTT	CASSLTTGNTEAFF
.	.	TRBV2	TRBJ1-2	TGTGCCAGCAGACCGGGACACACCTTGAACTATGGCTACACCTTC	CASRPGHTLNYGYTF
TRBD1	many	TRBV30	TRBJ1-4	TGTGCCCGCCGGTGGACAGGGGGTGAAAAACTGTTTTTT	CARRWTGGEKLFF
.	once	TRBV29-1	TRBJ1-1	TGCAGCGCCTCTCCTACGAACACTGAAGCTTTCTTT	CSASPTNTEAFF
TRBD1	few	TRBV3-1/TRBV3-2	TRBJ1-1	TGTGCCAGCAGCCCTCGACAGGGGGGGGCGGTTCGAGCTTTCTTT	CASSPRQGGAVRAFF
.	.	TRBV4-3	TRBJ1-2	TGCGCCAGCAGCCAAGATCGGGGGATCTATGGCTACACCTTC	CASSQDRGIYGYTF
.	.	TRBV6-2/TRBV6-3	TRBJ1-1	TGTGCCAGCAGTATAGGAGAGCGGGACACTGAAGCTTTCTTT	CASSIGERDTEAFF
TRBD1	.	TRBV12-3/TRBV12-4	TRBJ1-1	TGTGCCAGCAGTGGGACAGGGACCTCTGAAGCTTTCTTT	CASSGTGTSEAFF
.	.	TRBV7-2	TRBJ2-3	TGTGCCAGCAGCTCCCCGCGCACCCCTAGCGTTGATACGCAGTATTTT	CASSSPRTPSVDTQYF
TRBD1	.	TRBV9	TRBJ1-4	TGTGCCAGCAGCCCCGACGACAGGGCCGAGGGTGAAAAACTGTTTTTT	CASSPDDRAEGEKLFF
TRBD1	.	TRBV6-2/TRBV6-3	TRBJ1-5	TGTGCCAGCAGTTACGGGACAGGAAATCAGCCCCAGCATTTT	CASSYGTGNQPQHF
TRBD1	.	TRBV25-1	TRBJ1-2	TGTGCCAGCAGTGGAGACAGGGTCCTGGGAGGCTACACCTTC	CASSGDRVLGGYTF
.	.	TRBV19	TRBJ2-7	TGTGCCAGTAAAGACGGCGGGGCCGCCTACGAGCAGTACTTC	CASKDGGAAYEQYF
.	.	TRBV15	TRBJ1-5	TGTGCCACCAGCAGAGATCTGGGCAGCAATCAGCCCCAGCATTTT	CATSRDLGSNQPQHF
.	.	TRBV5-6	TRBJ1-1	TGTGCCAGCAGCAGGGCGGGGGTAGCTGAAGCTTTCTTT	CASSRAGVAEAFF
TRBD2	once	TRBV11-2	TRBJ2-5	TGTGCCAGCAGCCCCTGGACTAGCGACCAGCAAGAGACCCAGTACTTC	CASSPWTSDQQETQYF
.	.	TRBV18	TRBJ1-6	TGTGCCAGCTCCCCCGTCGGGGACTCTTCACCCCTCCACTTT	CASSPVGDSSPLHF
.	.	TRBV5-3	TRBJ1-2	TGTGCCAGAAGCTTGGCGGGTCCGGGTAGCTACACCTTC	CARSLAGPGSYTF
.	.	TRBV9	TRBJ2-7	TGTGCCAGCAGCGTTTCCCAACAGGGTGGCTACGAGCAGTACTTC	CASSVSQQGGYEQYF
.	.	TRBV19	TRBJ1-6	TGTGCCAGTAGTCCCAGGGGAAAGGGGGATTCACCCCTCCACTTT	CASSPRGKGDSPLHF
TRBD1	.	TRBV7-9	TRBJ1-2	TGTGCCAGCAGCTTAGCGGGGGACAGTTTAGGCTACACCTTC	CASSLAGDSLGYTF
.	.	TRBV3-1/TRBV3-2	TRBJ2-2	TGTGCCAGCAGCCAAGATACAAAGAACACCGGGGAGCTGTTTTTT	CASSQDTKNTGELFF
.	.	TRBV27	TRBJ1-4	TGTGCCAGCAGTTTGTCCCGGACAGTTCGGAATGAAAAACTGTTTTTT	CASSLSRTVRNEKLFF
.	once	TRBV28	TRBJ1-6	TGTGCCAGCAGTTTAACGTCAGGGGTGTTCGGTTCACCCCTCCACTTT	CASSLTSGVFGSPLHF
.	.	TRBV30	TRBJ1-3	TGTGCCTGGAGTGTACGGGGATCTGGAAACACCATATATTTT	CAWSVRGSGNTIYF
.	.	TRBV19	TRBJ2-5	TGTGCCACTGAAGGTGCGGGCCAAGAGACCCAGTACTTC	CATEGAGQETQYF
.	.	TRBV6-5	TRBJ2-1	TGTGCCAGCAGTCGCGGAAGTTCCTACAATGAGCAGTTCTTC	CASSRGSSYNEQFF
.	few	TRBV2	TRBJ2-4	TGTGCCAGCAGTTACTCCTATGAAATAGCCAAAAACATTCAGTACTTC	CASSYSYEIAKNIQYF